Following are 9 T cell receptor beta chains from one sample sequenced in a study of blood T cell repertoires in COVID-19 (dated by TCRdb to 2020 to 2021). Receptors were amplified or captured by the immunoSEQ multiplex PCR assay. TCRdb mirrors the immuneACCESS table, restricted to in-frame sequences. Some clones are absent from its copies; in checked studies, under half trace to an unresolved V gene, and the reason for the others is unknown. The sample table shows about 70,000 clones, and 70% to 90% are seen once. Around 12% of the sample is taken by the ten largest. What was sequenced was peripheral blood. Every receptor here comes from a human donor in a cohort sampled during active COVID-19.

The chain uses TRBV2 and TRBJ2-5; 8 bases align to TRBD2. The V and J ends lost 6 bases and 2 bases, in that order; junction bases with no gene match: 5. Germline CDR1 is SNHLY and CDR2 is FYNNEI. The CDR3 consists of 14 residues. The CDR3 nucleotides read TGTGCCAGCAGACGCGGGGGGACACAAGAGACCCAGTACTTC. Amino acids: CASRRGGTQETQYF.

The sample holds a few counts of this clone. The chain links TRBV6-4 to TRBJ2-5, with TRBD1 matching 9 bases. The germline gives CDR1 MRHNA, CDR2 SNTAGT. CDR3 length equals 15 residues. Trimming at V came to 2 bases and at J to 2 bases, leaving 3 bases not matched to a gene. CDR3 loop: CASSDEDRGQETQYF. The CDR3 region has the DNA TGTGCCAGCAGTGACGAAGACAGGGGGCAAGAGACCCAGTACTTC.

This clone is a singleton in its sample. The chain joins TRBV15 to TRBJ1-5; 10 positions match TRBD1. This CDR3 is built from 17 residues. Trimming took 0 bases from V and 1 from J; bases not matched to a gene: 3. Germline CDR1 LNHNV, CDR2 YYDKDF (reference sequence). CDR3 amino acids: CATSRERDRGSNQPQHF. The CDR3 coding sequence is TGTGCCACCAGCAGAGAGCGGGACAGGGGAAGCAATCAGCCCCAGCATTTT. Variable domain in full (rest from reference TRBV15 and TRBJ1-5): DAMVIQNPRYQVTQFGKPVTLSCSQTLNHNVMYWYQQKSSQAPKLLFHYYDKDFNNEADTPDNFQSRRPNTSFCFLDIRSPGLGDTAMYLCATSRERDRGSNQPQHFGDGTRLSIL.

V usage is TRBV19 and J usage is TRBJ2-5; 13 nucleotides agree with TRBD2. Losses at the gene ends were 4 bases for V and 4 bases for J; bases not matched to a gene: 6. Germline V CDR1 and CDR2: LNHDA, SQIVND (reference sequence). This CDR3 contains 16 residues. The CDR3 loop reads CASSTRTSGGGETQYF. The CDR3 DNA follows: TGTGCCAGTAGTACCCGGACTAGCGGGGGAGGAGAGACCCAGTACTTC.

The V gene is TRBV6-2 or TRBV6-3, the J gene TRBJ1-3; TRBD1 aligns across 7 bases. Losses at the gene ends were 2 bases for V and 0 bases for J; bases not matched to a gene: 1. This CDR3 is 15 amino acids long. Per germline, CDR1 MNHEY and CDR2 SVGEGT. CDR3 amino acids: CASSYGTDSGNTIYF. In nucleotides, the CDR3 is TGTGCCAGCAGTTACGGGACAGACTCTGGAAACACCATATATTTT.

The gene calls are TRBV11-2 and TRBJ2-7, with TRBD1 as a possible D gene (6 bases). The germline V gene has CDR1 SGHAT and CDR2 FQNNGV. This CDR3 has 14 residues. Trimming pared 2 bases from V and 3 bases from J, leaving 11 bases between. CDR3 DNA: TGTGCCAGCAGCTTAAGACAGGAGTACTACGAGCAGTACTTC. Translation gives CASSLRQEYYEQYF.

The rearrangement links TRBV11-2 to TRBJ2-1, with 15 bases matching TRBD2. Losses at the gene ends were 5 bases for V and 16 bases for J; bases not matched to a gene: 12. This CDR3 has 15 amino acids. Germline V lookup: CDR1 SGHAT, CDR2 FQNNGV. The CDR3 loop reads CASSLGTSGGLPRFF. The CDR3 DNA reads TGTGCCAGCAGCCTCGGGACTAGCGGGGGGTTACCAAGATTCTTC.

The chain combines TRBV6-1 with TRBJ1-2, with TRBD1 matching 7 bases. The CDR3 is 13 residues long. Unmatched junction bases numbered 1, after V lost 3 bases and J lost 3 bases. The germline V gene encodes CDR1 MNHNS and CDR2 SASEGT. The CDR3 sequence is CASSETGHYGYTF. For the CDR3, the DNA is TGTGCCAGCAGTGAGACAGGGCACTATGGCTACACCTTC.

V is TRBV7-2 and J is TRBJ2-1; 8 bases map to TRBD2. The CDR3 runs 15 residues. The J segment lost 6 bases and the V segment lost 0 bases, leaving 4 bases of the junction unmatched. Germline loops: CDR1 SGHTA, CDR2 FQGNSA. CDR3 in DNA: TGTGCCAGCAGCTTAGCGCAGCGGGGGTTCAATGAGCAGTTCTTC. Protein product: CASSLAQRGFNEQFF.